This TCR beta chain was recovered during a study of OX40 agonist ivuxolimab in advanced cancers. With regard to the full study: Ivuxolimab was an agonistic, fully human IgG2 monoclonal antibody directed against OX40 (CD134), a costimulatory receptor. Intravenous ivuxolimab was administered to patients every 2 weeks at six dose levels: 0.01, 0.1, 0.3, 1.5, 3 and 10 mg/kg. Of the approximately 50 dose-escalation patients, hepatocellular carcinoma was present in some 19, melanoma in around 15, renal cell carcinoma in 9 and head and neck cancer in 9. In the dose-escalation cohort, 65% to 85% of patients were male, and the mean age was approximately 60 years with a range of roughly 23 to 90. Prior anti-PD-1, anti-PD-L1 or anti-CTLA-4 therapy was permitted, and 35% to 40% of dose-escalation patients had received checkpoint inhibitors. Partial responses occurred in three dose-escalation patients: two with cutaneous melanoma and one with hepatocellular carcinoma. The point of sequencing TCRbeta in the periphery was to test whether ivuxolimab changed TCR sequence diversity and drove clonal T-cell expansion. The paper covers the monotherapy dose-escalation part of the phase I ivuxolimab trial, which included N ≈ 50 patients.

The investigation overall reported the following: Clonal expansion of both CD4+ and CD8+ blood T cells was observed from baseline to week 6 at doses 0.1 to 3.0 mg/kg. The antigen specificity of the peripheral T cells that underwent clonal expansion was not determined. Low levels of normalized T-cell clonal expansion were also seen in some nonresponding patients. In partial responders in the 0.1-3.0 mg/kg groups, normalized peripheral clonal expansion was found to be among the lowest, especially among CD8+ T cells. After ivuxolimab, CD8+ T cells had more expanded clones than CD4+ T cells on average.

For sequencing of the TCRbeta CDR3 region, genomic DNA was extracted from the sorted cells. The immunoSEQ Assay was used for sequencing of TCRbeta CDR3 regions. TCRdb obtained this table from immuneACCESS and retained in-frame rearrangements with V and J assigned. These tables miss some clones; where compared with another copy, unresolved V genes account for less than half of the shortfall, and the remainder is unexplained. The sample table holds roughly 80,000 clones, of which 80% to 90% were seen once. The top ten hold approximately 2% of the sample. Note on this clone: Its cognate antigen has yet to be identified. The sample holds no much larger clone one base away, and base qualities are not on file.

The trial excluded patients who had a history of autoimmune disease or were on systemic immunosuppression. In every dose cohort, peripheral blood was drawn for TCR sequencing at baseline, cycle 4 day 1, and cycle 7 day 1. The samples were drawn from a first-in-human, open-label, multicenter phase I dose-escalation trial of ivuxolimab. The trial enrolled adults with locally advanced or metastatic head and neck squamous cell, hepatocellular, melanoma or renal cell carcinoma. Before TCR sequencing, CD4+ T cells and CD8+ T cells from peripheral blood were sorted into separate populations. Germline trimming amounts to 1 base on V and 4 bases on J, with 7 as the count of junction bases outside the gene matches. Taken from cysteine to phenylalanine, the CDR3 has 16 residues. The only DNA kept is the CDR3, 48 bases in frame from the first base. CDR1 is given as LGHNA and CDR2 as YSLEER, both from the germline V gene.

The source was CD4+ or CD8+ T cells sorted from blood, collected in a trial of the OX40 agonist ivuxolimab. Recombination connected TRBV4-3 to TRBJ2-7; 10 bases in the middle match TRBD2. The sequence was obtained from an adult with an advanced solid tumor such as melanoma, head and neck, liver or kidney cancer. The CDR3 reads CASSQVIAGGVYEQYF. The DNA sequence is as follows: TGCGCCAGCAGCCAAGTAATAGCGGGAGGCGTGTACGAGCAGTACTTC.